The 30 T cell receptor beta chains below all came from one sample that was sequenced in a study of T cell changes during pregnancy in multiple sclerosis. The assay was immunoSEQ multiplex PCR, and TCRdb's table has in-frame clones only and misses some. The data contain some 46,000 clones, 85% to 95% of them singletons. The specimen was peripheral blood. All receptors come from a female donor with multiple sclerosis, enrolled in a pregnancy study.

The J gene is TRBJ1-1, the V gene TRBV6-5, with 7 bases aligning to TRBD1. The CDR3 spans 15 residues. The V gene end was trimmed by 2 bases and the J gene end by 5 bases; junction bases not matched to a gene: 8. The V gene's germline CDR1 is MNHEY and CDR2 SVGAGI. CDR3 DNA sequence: TGTGCCAGCAGTTACAAAGGACAGGCCGGGACTGAAGCTTTCTTT. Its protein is CASSYKGQAGTEAFF.

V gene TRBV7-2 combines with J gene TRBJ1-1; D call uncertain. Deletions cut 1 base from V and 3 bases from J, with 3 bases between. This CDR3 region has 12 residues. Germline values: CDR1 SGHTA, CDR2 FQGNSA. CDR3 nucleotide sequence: TGTGCCAGCAGCTTAGAGTACACTGAAGCTTTCTTT. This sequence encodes CASSLEYTEAFF.

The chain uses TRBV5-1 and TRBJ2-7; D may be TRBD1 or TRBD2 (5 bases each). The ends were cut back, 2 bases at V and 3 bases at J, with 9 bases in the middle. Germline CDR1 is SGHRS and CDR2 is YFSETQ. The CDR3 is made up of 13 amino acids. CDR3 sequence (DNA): TGCGCCAGCAGCTTTAGGGGAGTCTACGAGCAGTACTTC. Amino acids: CASSFRGVYEQYF.

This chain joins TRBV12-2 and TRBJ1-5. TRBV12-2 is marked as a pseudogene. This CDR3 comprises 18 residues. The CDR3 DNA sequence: TGTGCAAGTCGCTTAGGGGTCGGGGGTAAGGAGAGCAATCAGCCCCAGCATTTT. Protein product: CASRLGVGGKESNQPQHF.

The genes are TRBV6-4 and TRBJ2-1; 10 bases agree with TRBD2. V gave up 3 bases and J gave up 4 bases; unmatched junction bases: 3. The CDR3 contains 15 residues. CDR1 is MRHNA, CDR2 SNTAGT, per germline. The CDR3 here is CASSEIAGGYNEQFF. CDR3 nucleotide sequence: TGTGCCAGCAGTGAAATAGCGGGAGGTTACAATGAGCAGTTCTTC.

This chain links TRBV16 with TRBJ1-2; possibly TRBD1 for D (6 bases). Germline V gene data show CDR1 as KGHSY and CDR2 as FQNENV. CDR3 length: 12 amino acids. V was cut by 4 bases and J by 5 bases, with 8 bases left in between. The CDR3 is CASSPDRYGYTF. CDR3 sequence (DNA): TGTGCCAGCAGCCCGGACAGATATGGCTACACCTTC.

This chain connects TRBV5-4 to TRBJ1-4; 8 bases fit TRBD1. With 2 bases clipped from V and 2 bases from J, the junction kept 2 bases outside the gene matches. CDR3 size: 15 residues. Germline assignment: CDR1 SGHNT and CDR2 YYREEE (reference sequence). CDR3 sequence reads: CASSLRDRTNEKLFF. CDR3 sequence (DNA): TGTGCCAGCAGCTTACGGGACAGGACTAATGAAAAACTGTTTTTT.

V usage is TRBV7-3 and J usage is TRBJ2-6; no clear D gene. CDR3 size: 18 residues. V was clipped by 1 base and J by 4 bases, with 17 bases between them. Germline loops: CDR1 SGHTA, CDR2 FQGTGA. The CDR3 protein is CASSLNARRGSGANVLTF. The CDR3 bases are TGTGCCAGCAGCTTAAATGCCCGACGCGGTAGCGGGGCCAACGTCCTGACTTTC.

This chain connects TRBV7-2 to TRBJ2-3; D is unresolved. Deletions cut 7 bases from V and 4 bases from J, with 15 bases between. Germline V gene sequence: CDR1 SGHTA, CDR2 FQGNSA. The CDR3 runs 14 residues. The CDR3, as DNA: TGTGCCAGCAACCGCCTCTCCGTACCAGATACGCAGTATTTT. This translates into CASNRLSVPDTQYF. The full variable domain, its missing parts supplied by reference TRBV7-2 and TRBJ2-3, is GAGVSQSPSNKVTEKGKDVELRCDPISGHTALYWYRQSLGQGLEFLIYFQGNSAPDKSGLPSDRFSAERTGGSVSTLTIQRTQQEDSAVYLCASNRLSVPDTQYFGPGTRLTVL.

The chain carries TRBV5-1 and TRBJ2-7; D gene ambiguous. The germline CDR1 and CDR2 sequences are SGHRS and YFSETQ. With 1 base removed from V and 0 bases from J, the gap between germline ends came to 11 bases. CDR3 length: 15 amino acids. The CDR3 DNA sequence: TGCGCCAGCAGCTTGTACTCTCCCCACTCCTACGAGCAGTACTTC. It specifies CASSLYSPHSYEQYF.

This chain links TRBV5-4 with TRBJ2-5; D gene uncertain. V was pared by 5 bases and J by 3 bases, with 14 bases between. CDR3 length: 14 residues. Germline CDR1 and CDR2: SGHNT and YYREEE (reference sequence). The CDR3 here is CASSFAGTKETQYF. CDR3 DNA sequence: TGTGCCAGCAGTTTCGCTGGTACAAAAGAGACCCAGTACTTC.

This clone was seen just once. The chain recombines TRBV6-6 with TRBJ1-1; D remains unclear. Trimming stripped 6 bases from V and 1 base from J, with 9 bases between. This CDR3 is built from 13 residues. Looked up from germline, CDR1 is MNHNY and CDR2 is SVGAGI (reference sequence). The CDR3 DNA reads TGTGCCAGCAGAGCCCGGGAGAACACTGAAGCTTTCTTT. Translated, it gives CASRARENTEAFF.

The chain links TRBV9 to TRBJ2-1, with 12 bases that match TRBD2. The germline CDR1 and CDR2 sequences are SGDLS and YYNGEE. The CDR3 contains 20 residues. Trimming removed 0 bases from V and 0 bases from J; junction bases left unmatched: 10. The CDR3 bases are TGTGCCAGCAGCGTAGCAACTAGCGGGAGGATGGTGGGCTCCTACAATGAGCAGTTCTTC. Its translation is CASSVATSGRMVGSYNEQFF.

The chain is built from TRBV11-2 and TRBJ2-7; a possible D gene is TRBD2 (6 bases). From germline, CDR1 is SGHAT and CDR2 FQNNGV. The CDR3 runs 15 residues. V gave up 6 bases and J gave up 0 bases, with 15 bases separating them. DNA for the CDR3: TGTGCCAGCAGATACGGGCGGGGACTCTCCTACGAGCAGTACTTC. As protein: CASRYGRGLSYEQYF.

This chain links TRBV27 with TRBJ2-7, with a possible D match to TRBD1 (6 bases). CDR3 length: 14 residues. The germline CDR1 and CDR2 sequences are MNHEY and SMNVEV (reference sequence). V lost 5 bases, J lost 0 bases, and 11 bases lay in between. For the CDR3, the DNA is TGTGCCAGCAGTCTGACAGGTAGCTCCTACGAGCAGTACTTC. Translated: CASSLTGSSYEQYF.

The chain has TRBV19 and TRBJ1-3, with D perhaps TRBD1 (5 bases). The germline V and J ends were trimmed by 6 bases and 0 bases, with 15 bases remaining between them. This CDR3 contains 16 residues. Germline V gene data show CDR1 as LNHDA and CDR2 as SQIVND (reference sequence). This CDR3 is CASRIRALGSGNTIYF. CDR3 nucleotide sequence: TGTGCCAGTAGGATCAGGGCCCTGGGCTCTGGAAACACCATATATTTT.

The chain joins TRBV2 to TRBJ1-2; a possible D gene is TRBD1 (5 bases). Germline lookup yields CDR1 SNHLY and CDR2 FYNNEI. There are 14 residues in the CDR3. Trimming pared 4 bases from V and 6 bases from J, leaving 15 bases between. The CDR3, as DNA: TGTGCCAGCAGTGGCTGGGCAGGGTTCGATGGCTACACCTTC. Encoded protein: CASSGWAGFDGYTF.

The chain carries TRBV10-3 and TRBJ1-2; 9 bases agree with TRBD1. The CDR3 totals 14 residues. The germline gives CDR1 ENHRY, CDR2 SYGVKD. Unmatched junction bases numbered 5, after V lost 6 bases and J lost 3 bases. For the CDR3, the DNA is TGTGCCATCAGCCGGGACAGGGAAGACTATGGCTACACCTTC. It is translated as CAISRDREDYGYTF.

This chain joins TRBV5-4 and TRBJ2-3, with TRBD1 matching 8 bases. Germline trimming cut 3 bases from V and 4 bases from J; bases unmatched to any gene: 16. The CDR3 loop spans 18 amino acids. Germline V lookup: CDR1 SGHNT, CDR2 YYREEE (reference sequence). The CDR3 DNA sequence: TGTGCCAGCAGCTCCGCTTACAGGGGGATCGAGACCCCAGATACGCAGTATTTT. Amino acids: CASSSAYRGIETPDTQYF.

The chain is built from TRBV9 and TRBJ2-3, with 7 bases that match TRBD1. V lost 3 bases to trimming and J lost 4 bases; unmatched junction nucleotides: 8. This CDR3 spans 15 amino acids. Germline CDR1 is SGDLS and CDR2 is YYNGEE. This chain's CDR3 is CASSATGYVADTQYF. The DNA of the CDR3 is TGTGCCAGCAGCGCGACAGGGTACGTAGCAGATACGCAGTATTTT.

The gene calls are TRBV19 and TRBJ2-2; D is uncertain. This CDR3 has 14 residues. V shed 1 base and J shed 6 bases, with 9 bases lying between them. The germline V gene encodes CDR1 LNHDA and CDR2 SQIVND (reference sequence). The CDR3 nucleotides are TGTGCCAGTAGTATAGTCCTCCTCTCCGGGGAGCTGTTTTTT. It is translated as CASSIVLLSGELFF.

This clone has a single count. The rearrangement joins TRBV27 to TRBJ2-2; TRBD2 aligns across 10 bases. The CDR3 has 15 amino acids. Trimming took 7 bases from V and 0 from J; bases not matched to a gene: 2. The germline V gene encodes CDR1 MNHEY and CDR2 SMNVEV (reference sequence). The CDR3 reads CASKGLAANTGELFF. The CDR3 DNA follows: TGTGCCAGCAAAGGACTAGCGGCGAACACCGGGGAGCTGTTTTTT.

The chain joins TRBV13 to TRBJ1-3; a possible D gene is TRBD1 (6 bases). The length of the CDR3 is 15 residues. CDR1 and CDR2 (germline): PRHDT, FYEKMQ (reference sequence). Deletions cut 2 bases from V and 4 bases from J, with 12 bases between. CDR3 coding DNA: TGTGCCAGCAGCTTATACGGGGGCACAGGAAACACCATATATTTT. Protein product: CASSLYGGTGNTIYF.

CDR3 nucleotide sequence: TGTGCCAGCAGTGCTAAGACAGGGGGGAACTTCGAGCAGTACTTC. This gives the protein CASSAKTGGNFEQYF. The chain recombines TRBV5-6 with TRBJ2-7; 9 bases are shared with TRBD1. Losses at the gene ends were 5 bases for V and 6 bases for J; bases not matched to a gene: 12. Germline CDR1 SGHDT, CDR2 YYEEEE. CDR3 length: 15 residues.

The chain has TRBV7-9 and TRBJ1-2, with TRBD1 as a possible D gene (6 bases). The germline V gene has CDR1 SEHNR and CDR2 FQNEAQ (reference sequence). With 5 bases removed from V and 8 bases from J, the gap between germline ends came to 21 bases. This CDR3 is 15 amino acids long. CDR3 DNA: TGTGCCAGCAGCACACGGTCGGGGGGCGCCGAGGGCTACACCTTC. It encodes CASSTRSGGAEGYTF.

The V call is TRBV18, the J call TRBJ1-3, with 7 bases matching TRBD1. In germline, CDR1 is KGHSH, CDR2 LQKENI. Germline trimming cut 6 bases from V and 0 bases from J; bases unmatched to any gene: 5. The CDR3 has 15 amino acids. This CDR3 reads CASSGTDLSGNTIYF. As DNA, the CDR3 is TGTGCCAGCTCGGGGACAGACCTCTCTGGAAACACCATATATTTT.

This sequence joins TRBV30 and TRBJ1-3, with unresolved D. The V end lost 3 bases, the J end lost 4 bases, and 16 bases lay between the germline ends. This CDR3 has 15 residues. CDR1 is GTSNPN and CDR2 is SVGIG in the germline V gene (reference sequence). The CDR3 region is CAWSSRKLSGNTIYF. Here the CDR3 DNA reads TGTGCCTGGAGCTCCAGGAAGCTGTCCGGAAACACCATATATTTT. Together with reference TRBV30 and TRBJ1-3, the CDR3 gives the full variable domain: SQTIHQWPATLVQPVGSPLSLECTVEGTSNPNLYWYRQAAGRGLQLLFYSVGIGQISSEVPQNLSASRPQDRQFILSSKKLLLSDSGFYLCAWSSRKLSGNTIYFGEGSWLTVV.

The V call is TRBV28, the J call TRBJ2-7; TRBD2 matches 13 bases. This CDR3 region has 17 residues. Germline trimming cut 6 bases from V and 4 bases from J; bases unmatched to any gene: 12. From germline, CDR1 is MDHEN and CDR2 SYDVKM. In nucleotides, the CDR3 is TGTGCCAGCAGGAGACTAGCGGGAGGCTTCTCCTCATACGAGCAGTACTTC. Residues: CASRRLAGGFSSYEQYF.

The CDR3 here is CASSSADRSNTEAFF. CDR3 DNA sequence: TGTGCCAGCAGCTCCGCGGACAGGTCGAACACTGAAGCTTTCTTT. The chain recombines TRBV7-9 with TRBJ1-1; 7 bases map to TRBD1. J lost 1 base, V lost 4 bases, and 6 bases had no gene match. The CDR3 length is 15 residues. Per germline, CDR1 SEHNR and CDR2 FQNEAQ (reference sequence).

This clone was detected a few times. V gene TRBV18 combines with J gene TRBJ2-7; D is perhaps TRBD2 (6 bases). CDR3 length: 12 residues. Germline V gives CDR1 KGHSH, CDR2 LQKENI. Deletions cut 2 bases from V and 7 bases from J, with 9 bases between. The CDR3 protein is CASSPEAGEQYF. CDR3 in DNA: TGTGCCAGCTCACCAGAGGCGGGGGAGCAGTACTTC.